The clone carrying this TCR beta chain turned up a few times. The table came from immunoSEQ multiplex PCR; TCRdb's copy has only in-frame clones and leaves some out. Of approximately 30,000 clones listed, approximately 54% are singletons. This sample is drawn from a study of early stage breast cancer tumors. The V gene's germline CDR1 is SGHRS and CDR2 YFSETQ. The CDR3 covers 14 residues. J lost 3 bases, V lost 5 bases, and 7 bases had no gene match. The chain combines TRBV5-1 with TRBJ1-1, with 7 bases that match TRBD1. The sequence was obtained from a person between 45 and 65 years old with breast cancer. The source material was breast tumor tissue. CDR3 protein: CASRFQGDYTEAFF. In nucleotides, the CDR3 is TGCGCCAGCAGGTTTCAGGGGGACTACACTGAAGCTTTCTTT.